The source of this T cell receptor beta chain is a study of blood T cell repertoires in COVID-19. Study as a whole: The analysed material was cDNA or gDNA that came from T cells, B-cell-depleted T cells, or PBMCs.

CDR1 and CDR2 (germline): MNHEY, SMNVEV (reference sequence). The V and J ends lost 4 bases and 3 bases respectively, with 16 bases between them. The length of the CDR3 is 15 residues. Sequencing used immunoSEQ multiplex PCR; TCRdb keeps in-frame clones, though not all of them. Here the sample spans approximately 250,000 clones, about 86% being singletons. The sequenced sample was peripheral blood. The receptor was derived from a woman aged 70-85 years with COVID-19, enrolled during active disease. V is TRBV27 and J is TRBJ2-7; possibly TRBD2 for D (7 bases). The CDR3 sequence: CASSSAGAGFYEQYF. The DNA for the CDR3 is TGTGCCAGCAGTTCCGCGGGGGCAGGATTCTACGAGCAGTACTTC.